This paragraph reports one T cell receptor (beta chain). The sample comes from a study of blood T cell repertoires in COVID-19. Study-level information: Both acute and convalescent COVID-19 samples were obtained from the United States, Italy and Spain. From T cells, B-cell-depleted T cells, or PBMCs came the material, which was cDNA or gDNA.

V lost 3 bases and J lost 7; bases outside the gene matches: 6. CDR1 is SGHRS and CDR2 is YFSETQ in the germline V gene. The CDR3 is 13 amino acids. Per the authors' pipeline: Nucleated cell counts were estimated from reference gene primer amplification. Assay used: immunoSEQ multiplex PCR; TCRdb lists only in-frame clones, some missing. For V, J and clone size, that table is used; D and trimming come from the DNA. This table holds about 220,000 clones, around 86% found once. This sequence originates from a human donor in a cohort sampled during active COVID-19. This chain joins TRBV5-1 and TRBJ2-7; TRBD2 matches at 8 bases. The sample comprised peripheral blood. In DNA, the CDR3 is TGCGCCAGCAGCTCGGCGGGGGGTCTAGAGCAGTACTTC. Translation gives CASSSAGGLEQYF.